Sequencing of this T cell receptor beta chain was carried out in a study of cytomegalovirus exposure and HLA in healthy donors. Turning to the study itself: In an early release, HLA-typed donors contributed 77 million or so unique TCR sequences.

About this clone: Its antigen is undetermined.

Study-level results: DRB1 showed the most TCR associations and HLA-C the fewest in a later analysis, as rates varied by HLA locus. High sensitivity and specificity were reportedly achieved when the classifier diagnosed cytomegalovirus status. Clonal expansion, a later analysis showed, was greater in HLA-associated TCR beta chains than in equally common others.

The PCR contained 60 Vbeta and 13 Jbeta primers. Sequencing used immunoSEQ multiplex PCR; TCRdb keeps in-frame clones, though not all of them. This table holds 210,000 or so clones, about three quarters found once. Germline CDR1 reads SNHLY; CDR2 reads FYNNEI. The CDR3 has 14 amino acids. After removal of 8 bases from V and 6 bases from J, the junction contained 10 bases not matched to a gene. The sequenced material came from PBMCs. The V and J genes are TRBV2 and TRBJ1-2; 9 nucleotides line up with TRBD1. The sequence was collected from a man aged 40-49 years in good health and CMV-seronegative. The CDR3 DNA reads TGTGCCAGCTGTCAACAGGGGGCGCGAGATGGCTACACCTTC. Amino acid sequence: CASCQQGARDGYTF.